The T cell receptor (beta chain) under discussion was sequenced for a study of PD-L1 blockade in urothelial cancer. Study overall: In terms of prior chemotherapy, patients had received 0 to 3 regimens. Broader study findings: Greater 3-week expansion of tumor-associated blood clones was recorded for durable-benefit patients.

Measured with immunoSEQ multiplex PCR; TCRdb has only the in-frame clones, and not every one. The table shows some 35,000 clones, with just over 35% occurring only once. Enrolled patients showed locally advanced or metastatic urothelial carcinoma. The CDR3 is made up of 15 amino acids. CDR1 and CDR2 from the germline V gene are SGHNT and YENEEA. The junction had 10 bases not matched to a gene; V was cut back by 4 bases and J by 8 bases. Remarks on this clone: Its target is not known.

The source is a man in his fifties or sixties with urothelial cancer. Sequenced material: tumor tissue, taken before atezolizumab (anti-PD-L1) treatment. This sequence joins TRBV11-3 and TRBJ1-4; TRBD1 matches at 7 bases. CDR3 loop: CASSSKGQRGEKLFF. DNA for the CDR3: TGTGCCAGCAGCTCCAAGGGACAGCGGGGCGAAAAACTGTTTTTT.